This T cell receptor beta chain emerged from a study of neurological immune-mediated disorders (dated by TCRdb to the late 2010s). Describing the broader study: Of the approximately 34 multiple sclerosis patients, around 30 had relapsing-remitting MS and 3 had secondary progressive MS. The cohort comprised 65 to 75 subjects: approximately 15 HAM/TSP patients, around 34 multiple sclerosis patients and approximately 20 healthy controls. Longitudinal samples, technical triplicates and paired sorted CD4+ and CD8+ T-cell subsets, alongside PBMC samples, were included among the 90 to 130 TCR-beta libraries. The study compared peripheral blood TCR-beta repertoires of HTLV-I-associated myelopathy (HAM/TSP) patients, multiple sclerosis patients and healthy controls using UMI-based sequencing. Beyond this particular receptor, the publication reports: TCR clonal expansion was highest in HAM/TSP patients and lowest in MS patients, with MS patients falling below even healthy controls. In a phylogenetic analysis, the repertoires of 18 out of 34 MS patients fell into a single cluster of related CDR3 sequences, pointing to a possible signature at the repertoire level. The MS cluster was not associated with any clinical or MRI features, and the authors stated that larger cohorts are needed. Expanded clones from different subjects shared no identical CDR3 amino acid sequences, which suggests that TCR-beta repertoires were private in all groups.

Libraries from unsorted PBMCs were made from 2 million PBMCs kept in RNAlater at -80 degrees C until RNA extraction. Multiple sclerosis patients were enrolled in a US clinical protocol evaluating disease progression by magnetic resonance imaging. Peripheral blood was subjected to Ficoll-Hypaque density gradient centrifugation to isolate PBMCs, which were then cryopreserved in liquid nitrogen. CDR1 KGHSH and CDR2 LQKENI were looked up in the germline V gene. Germline trimming: 4 bases from V, 3 bases from J; junction bases outside gene matches: 8. The CDR3 covers 15 residues, taking in both the cysteine and the phenylalanine. This entry keeps only the CDR3 DNA: 45 bases, framed from base 1. This clonotype turned up a few times. Its cognate antigen has yet to be identified. Base qualities were left out, and no much larger clone turns up one base away. cDNA was synthesized by template-switch 5'RACE using a primer with a 10-nucleotide random unique molecular identifier that tagged each TCR transcript. Every sequencing run yielded over 180 million TCR-beta sequences covering 15-18 subjects. Total RNA was extracted with the RNeasy kit. The KAPA Real-time Library Amplification kit was used to amplify TCR-beta VDJ regions with primers targeting the TCR constant region and the 5'RACE anchor. Sample indexes and Illumina adaptors were added in a first PCR, after which library yield was increased in a second PCR. The roughly 650 bp TCR product was size-selected on a 2% E-gel SizeSelection system after Ampure bead purification. Before pooling, library quality was assessed on a Bioanalyzer, concentration was determined with Qubit, and library quantification was performed with the Kapa Library Quantification kit. An Illumina HiSeq 2500 was used to sequence the libraries paired-end at 2 x 150 bp. To increase sequence diversity, about 24-32% phiX was spiked into each library pool. Regarding the original processing steps: Quality-filtered reads were processed with the UMI-based MiGEC pipeline, which removed over 75% of raw TCR sequences during error correction. IMGT germline references were used for alignment of VDJ genes, and clonotypes were defined by a unique CDR3 amino acid sequence together with V-J genes. Clonal expansion, Shannon diversity, and CDR3 relatedness (CalcPairwiseDistances, ClusterSamples) were evaluated with VDJtools, and phylogenetic trees were built with CLCbio workbench. A clone was classed as expanded if it had 8 or more unique UMIs, a cutoff based on coefficient-of-variation modelling across technical triplicates. In TCRdb, the public reads were trimmed at Q25 with fastp and aligned with MiXCR, with productive beta chains retained. All rows with the same CDR3 protein become a single entry with the most common DNA and genes. These V and J calls rely on TCRdb rather than the paper's analysis. The table for this sample lists 45,000 to 60,000 distinct CDR3 sequences; roughly 3.5% of them were counted only once. The top ten constitute around 1.5% of the sample.

Material: PBMCs. Recombination linked TRBV18 to TRBJ2-7; 8 central bases correspond to TRBD2. This clonotype was sampled from a man younger than 40 with multiple sclerosis. The CDR3 region: CASSLSGGTNYEQYF. The nucleotide sequence is TGTGCCAGCTCACTATCGGGGGGGACGAACTACGAGCAGTACTTC.